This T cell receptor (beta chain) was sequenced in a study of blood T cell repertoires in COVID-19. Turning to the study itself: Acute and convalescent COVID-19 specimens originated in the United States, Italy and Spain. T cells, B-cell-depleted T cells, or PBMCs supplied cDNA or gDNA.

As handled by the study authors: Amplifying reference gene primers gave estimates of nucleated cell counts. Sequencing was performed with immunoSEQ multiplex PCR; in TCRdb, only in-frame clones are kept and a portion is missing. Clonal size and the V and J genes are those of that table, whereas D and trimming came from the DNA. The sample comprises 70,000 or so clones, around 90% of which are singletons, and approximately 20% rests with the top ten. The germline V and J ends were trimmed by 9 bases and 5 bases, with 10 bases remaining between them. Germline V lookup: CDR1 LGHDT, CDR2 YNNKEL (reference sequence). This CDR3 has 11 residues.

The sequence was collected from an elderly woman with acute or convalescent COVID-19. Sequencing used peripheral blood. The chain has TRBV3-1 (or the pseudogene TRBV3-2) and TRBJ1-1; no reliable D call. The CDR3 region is CASKRGTEAFF. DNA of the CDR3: TGTGCCAGTAAAAGAGGAACTGAAGCTTTCTTT.